The entry that follows covers one TCR beta chain sequence. This specimen comes from a study of CD8 T cells in Susac syndrome. Germline-derived CDR1 and CDR2 are SGHRS and YFSETQ. This CDR3 comprises 17 residues. Trimming at V came to 4 bases and at J to 3 bases, leaving 9 bases not matched to a gene. Random hexamers served to reverse transcribe roughly 0.45 to 1 ug RNA. A multiplex approach, immunoSEQ multiplex PCR, amplified TCR beta CDR3 across 54 Vbeta and 13 Jbeta. TCRdb re-analysed the immunoSEQ multiplex PCR reads in MiXCR, keeping a single row per CDR3 protein. Among around 150,000 distinct CDR3 sequences, 94% were seen once, and the ten largest hold about 0.09%. Sequencing of TCR beta, carried out with a high-throughput approach, was applied to CD8+ and CD4+ T cells from the blood. FACS was used to enrich TEMRA cells, whereas the CD8+ and CD4+ T cells were obtained by negative isolation.

The V and J genes are TRBV5-1 and TRBJ2-1; the match to TRBD2 covers 11 bases. The source of this sequence is a human donor with multiple sclerosis. The source material was CD4+ T cells from PBMCs. The CDR3 DNA reads as TGCGCCAGCAGCCTTACCCCGGGACTAGCGGACTACAATGAGCAGTTCTTC. Protein product: CASSLTPGLADYNEQFF.